These T cell receptor beta chains were read from a single sample in a study of T-cell memory formation after mild COVID-19. TCRdb processed the 5' RACE reads anew with MiXCR; each CDR3 protein has one entry. Counted here are roughly 200,000 distinct CDR3 sequences, around 9.1% occurring once; the ten biggest clones make up about 3.8%. The sequenced sample was PBMCs or a T cell subset sorted from them (not recorded which). The receptor set was obtained from a man aged 18 to 29 who had mild COVID-19 (a few samples of this study predate the infection). Cell type and time point are not known. Both conserved end residues are part of each CDR3.

v_call	cdr3_aa
TRBV11-2	CASSLGRRGGSTDTQYF
TRBV2	CASSEPNTGELFF
TRBV4-3	CASSHPDRRDTEAFF
TRBV7-2	CASSPGSVQPQHF
TRBV4-3	CASSPGHLSNQPQHF
TRBV9	CASSGQTGGGYTF
TRBV5-1	CASSWGTGMAEAFF
TRBV9	CASSVDEGEASAKNIQYF
TRBV20-1	CSARTDWGETQYF
TRBV5-1	CASSPAATYEQYF
TRBV7-3	CASSFNHGDTEAFF
TRBV4-3	CASSQDTVTRETQYF
TRBV5-1	CASSLRSMPNTEAFF
TRBV10-3	CAIRPSTGRETQYF
TRBV12-3/TRBV12-4	CASSLMWQPQHF
TRBV19	CASRRAKTEAFF
TRBV28	CASSLANTDTQYF
TRBV7-2	CASSLLAGGADTQYF
TRBV9	CASSPQPGNTNYEQYF
TRBV10-3	CATGQGPEYYNEQFF
TRBV20-1	CSARERESSYNSPLHF
TRBV28	CASTHRQGGRNIQYF
TRBV4-3	CASSQDLDNYGYTF
TRBV5-1	CASSLGQVSDTQYF
TRBV4-1	CASSQVVGAGGLSLFF
TRBV20-1	CSARRPEQFF
TRBV20-1	CSAAPGQGTYGYTF
TRBV4-3	CASSRQNPTTNEKLFF
TRBV9	CASSPGLAGVETQYF
TRBV7-2	CASSLIDRTGTQYF
TRBV27	CASRLQGTNEKLFF
TRBV9	CASSVTGRLTELGGYTF
TRBV6-6	CASSASGGVRFF
TRBV5-4	CASSPFAVETQYF
TRBV5-1	CASQQGSGRFAYEQYF
TRBV29-1	CSVTGTSHNEQFF
TRBV6-6	CASSYPGGQGSGANVLTF
TRBV6-5	CASSYSMGQLLETQYF
TRBV20-1	CSASLGQDGYTF
TRBV12-3/TRBV12-4	CASSLGSGEKLFF
TRBV28	CASSLGRDSRNTGELFF
TRBV6-5	CASSYDGTGELFF
TRBV11-2	CASTPWGGKNIQYF
TRBV3-1	CASSHMGLANTGELFF
TRBV12-3/TRBV12-4	CASRLAGAYEQYF